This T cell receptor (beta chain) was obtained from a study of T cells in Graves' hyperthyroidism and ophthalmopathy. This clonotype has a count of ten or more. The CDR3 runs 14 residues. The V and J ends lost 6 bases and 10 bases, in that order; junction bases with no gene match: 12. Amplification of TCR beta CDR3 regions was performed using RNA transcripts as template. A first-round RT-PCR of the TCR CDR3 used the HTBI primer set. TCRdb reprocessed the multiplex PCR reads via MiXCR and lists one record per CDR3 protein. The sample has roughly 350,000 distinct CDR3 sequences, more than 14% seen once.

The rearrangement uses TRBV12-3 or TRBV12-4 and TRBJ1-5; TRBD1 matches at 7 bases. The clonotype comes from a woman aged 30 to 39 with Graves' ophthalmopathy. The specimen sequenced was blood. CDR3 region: CASSLQGPNLPQHF. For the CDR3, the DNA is TGTGCCAGCAGCCTACAGGGGCCCAACCTCCCCCAGCATTTT.